This T cell receptor beta chain was identified during a study of blood T cell repertoires in COVID-19. This clone was found a few times. V lost 3 bases and J lost 5, with 2 bases in between. The CDR3 covers 11 residues. Sequencing was performed with immunoSEQ multiplex PCR; in TCRdb, only in-frame clones are kept and a portion is missing. The table shows a few hundred thousand clones, with 70% to 90% occurring only once. The sequenced material came from PBMCs or T cells enriched from blood (not recorded which). This clonotype originated in a woman between 50 and 59 years old who had recovered from COVID-19. This chain uses TRBV12-3 or TRBV12-4 with TRBJ1-3; no reliable D call. This chain's CDR3 is CASSFRNTIYF. CDR3 sequence (DNA): TGTGCCAGCAGTTTTAGAAACACCATATATTTT.